This paragraph reports one T cell receptor (beta chain). Its antigen is not identified. Clones were sequenced by immunoSEQ multiplex PCR, and TCRdb holds only the in-frame ones, with some missing. The data show 90,000 to 150,000 clones, over 80% seen once. Germline V lookup: CDR1 SGHRS, CDR2 YFSETQ. V was clipped by 6 bases and J by 6 bases, with 18 bases between them. The CDR3 extends over 15 amino acids. This record belongs to a study of graft-versus-host responses after intestinal transplantation. Overall study results and limits: Maximum circulating GvH clone levels tracked with early post-transplant HvG decreases.

Sequenced material: unstimulated CD4+ T cells sorted from spleen or lymph node cells, taken before intestinal transplant. The rearrangement joins TRBV5-1 to TRBJ2-2; D possibly corresponds to TRBD2 (5 bases). The TCR originated in a human donor who received an intestinal transplant. The CDR3 nucleotides are TGCGCCAGCAAGGTAGCGCTAGCAGCATCCGGGGAGCTGTTTTTT. Its translation: CASKVALAASGELFF.